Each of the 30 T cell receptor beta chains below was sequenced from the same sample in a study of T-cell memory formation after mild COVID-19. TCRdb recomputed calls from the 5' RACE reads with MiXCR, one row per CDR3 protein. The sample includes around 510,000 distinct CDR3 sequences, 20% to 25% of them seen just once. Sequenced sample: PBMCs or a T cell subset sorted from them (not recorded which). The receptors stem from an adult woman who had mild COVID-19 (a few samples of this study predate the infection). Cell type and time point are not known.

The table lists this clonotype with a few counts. The chain's CDR3 is CASSLRTGSAYEQYF. CDR3 DNA: TGTGCCAGCAGCCTACGGACAGGGAGCGCCTACGAGCAGTACTTC. The rearrangement uses TRBV7-8 and TRBJ2-7, with TRBD1 matching over 8 bases. Unmatched junction bases numbered 8, after V lost 5 bases and J lost 2 bases. This CDR3 region has 15 residues. CDR1 and CDR2 from the germline V gene are SGHVS and FQNEAQ.

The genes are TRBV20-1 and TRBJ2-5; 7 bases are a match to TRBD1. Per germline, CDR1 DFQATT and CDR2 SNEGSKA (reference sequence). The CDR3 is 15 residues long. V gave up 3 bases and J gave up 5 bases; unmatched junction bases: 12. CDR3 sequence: CSASHYDRALETQYF. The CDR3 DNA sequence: TGCAGTGCTAGCCACTATGACAGGGCGTTGGAGACCCAGTACTTC.

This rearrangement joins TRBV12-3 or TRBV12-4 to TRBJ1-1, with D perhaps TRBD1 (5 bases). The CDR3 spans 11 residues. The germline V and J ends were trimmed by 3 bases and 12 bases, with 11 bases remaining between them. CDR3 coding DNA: TGTGCCAGCAGTTTGGGGCTGGAAACTTTCTTT. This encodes CASSLGLETFF.

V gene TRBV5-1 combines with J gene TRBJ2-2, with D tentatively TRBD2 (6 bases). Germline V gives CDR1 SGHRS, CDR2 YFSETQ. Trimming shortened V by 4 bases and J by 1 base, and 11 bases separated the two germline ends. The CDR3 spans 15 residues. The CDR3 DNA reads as TGCGCCAGCAGCGACCAGCGGGTGAACACCGGGGAGCTGTTTTTT. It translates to CASSDQRVNTGELFF.

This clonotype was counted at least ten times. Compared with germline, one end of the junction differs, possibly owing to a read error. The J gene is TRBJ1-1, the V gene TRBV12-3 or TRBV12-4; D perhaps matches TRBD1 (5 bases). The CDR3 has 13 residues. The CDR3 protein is CASSLRGNTEAFF. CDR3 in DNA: TGCGCCAGCAGCCTTAGGGGGAACACTGAAGCTTTCTTT.

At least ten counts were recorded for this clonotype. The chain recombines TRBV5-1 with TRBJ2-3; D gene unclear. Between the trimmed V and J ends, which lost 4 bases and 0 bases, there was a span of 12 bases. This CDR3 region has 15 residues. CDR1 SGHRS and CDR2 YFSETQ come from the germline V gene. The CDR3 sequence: CASSPTGSSTDTQYF. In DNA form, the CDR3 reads TGCGCCAGCAGCCCAACTGGCTCCAGCACAGATACGCAGTATTTT. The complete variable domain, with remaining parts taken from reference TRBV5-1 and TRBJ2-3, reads KAGVTQTPRYLIKTRGQQVTLSCSPISGHRSVSWYQQTPGQGLQFLFEYFSETQRNKGNFPGRFSGRQFSNSRSEMNVSTLELGDSALYLCASSPTGSSTDTQYFGPGTRLTVL.

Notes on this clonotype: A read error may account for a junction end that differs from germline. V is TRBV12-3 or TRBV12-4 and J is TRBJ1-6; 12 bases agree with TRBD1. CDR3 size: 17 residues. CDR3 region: CASSFLGTGQGASPLQF. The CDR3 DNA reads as TGTGCCAGCAGTTTTTTGGGTACGGGACAGGGGGCCTCACCCCTCCAATTT.

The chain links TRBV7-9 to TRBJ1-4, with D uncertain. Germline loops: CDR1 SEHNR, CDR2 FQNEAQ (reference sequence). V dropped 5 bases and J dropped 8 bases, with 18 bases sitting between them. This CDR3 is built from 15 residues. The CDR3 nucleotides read TGTGCCAGCAGCCCGCACTTGCCGGGAGGGGAAAAACTGTTTTTT. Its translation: CASSPHLPGGEKLFF.

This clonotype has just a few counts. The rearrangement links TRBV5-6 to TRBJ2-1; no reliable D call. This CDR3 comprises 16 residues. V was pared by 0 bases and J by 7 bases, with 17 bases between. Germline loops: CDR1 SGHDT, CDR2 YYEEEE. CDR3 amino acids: CASSLEQIAQWNEQFF. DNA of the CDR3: TGTGCCAGCAGCTTGGAGCAGATCGCCCAATGGAATGAGCAGTTCTTC.

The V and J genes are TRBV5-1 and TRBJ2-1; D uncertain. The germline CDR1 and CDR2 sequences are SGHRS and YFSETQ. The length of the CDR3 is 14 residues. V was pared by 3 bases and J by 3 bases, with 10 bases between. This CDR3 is CASSSPLLYNEQFF. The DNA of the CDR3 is TGCGCCAGCAGCTCCCCGCTGCTCTACAATGAGCAGTTCTTC. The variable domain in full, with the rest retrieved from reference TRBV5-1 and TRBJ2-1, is KAGVTQTPRYLIKTRGQQVTLSCSPISGHRSVSWYQQTPGQGLQFLFEYFSETQRNKGNFPGRFSGRQFSNSRSEMNVSTLELGDSALYLCASSSPLLYNEQFFGPGTRLTVL.

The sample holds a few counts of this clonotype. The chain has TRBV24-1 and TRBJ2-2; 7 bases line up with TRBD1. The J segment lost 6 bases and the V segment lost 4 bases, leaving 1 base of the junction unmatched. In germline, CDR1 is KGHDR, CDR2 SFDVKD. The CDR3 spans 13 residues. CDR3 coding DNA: TGTGCCACCAGTGACGACAGGGCCGGGGAGCTGTTTTTT. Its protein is CATSDDRAGELFF.

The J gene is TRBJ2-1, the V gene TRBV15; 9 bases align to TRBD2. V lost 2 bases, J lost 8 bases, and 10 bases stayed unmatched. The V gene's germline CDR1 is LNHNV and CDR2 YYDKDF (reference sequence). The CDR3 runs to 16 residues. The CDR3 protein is CATSRSLAGVGDEQFF. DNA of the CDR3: TGTGCCACCAGCAGATCCTTAGCGGGAGTAGGGGATGAGCAGTTCTTC.

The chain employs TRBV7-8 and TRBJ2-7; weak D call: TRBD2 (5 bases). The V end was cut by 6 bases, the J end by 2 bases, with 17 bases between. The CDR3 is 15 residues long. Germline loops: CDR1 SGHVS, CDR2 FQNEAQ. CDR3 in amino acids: CASRGMRGRAYEQYF. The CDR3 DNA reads TGTGCCAGCAGGGGCATGCGAGGGCGGGCCTACGAGCAGTACTTC.

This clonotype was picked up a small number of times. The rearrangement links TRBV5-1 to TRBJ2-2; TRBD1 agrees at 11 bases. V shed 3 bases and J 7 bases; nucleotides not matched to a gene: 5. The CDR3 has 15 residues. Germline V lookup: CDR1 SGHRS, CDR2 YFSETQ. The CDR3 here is CASSSRTGGNGELFF. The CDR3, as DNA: TGCGCCAGCAGCTCCCGGACAGGGGGCAACGGGGAGCTGTTTTTT.

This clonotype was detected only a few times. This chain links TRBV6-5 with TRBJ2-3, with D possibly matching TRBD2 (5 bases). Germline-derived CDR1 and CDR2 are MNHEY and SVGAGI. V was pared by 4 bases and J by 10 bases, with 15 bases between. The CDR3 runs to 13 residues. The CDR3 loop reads CASSSPPGGAQYF. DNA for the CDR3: TGTGCCAGCAGTTCCCCTCCTGGAGGTGCGCAGTATTTT.

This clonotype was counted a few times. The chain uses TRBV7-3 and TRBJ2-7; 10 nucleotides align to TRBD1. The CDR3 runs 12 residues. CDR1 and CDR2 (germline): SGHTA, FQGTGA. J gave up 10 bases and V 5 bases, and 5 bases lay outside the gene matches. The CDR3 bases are TGTGCCAGCAGCGCCGACAGGGGGCGTCAGTACTTC. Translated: CASSADRGRQYF.

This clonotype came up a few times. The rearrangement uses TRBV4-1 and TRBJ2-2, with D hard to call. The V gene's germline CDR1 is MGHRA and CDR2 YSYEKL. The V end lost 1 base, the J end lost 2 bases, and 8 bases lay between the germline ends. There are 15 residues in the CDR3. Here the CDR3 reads CASSQGTANTGELFF. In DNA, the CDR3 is TGCGCCAGCAGCCAAGGGACGGCAAACACCGGGGAGCTGTTTTTT.

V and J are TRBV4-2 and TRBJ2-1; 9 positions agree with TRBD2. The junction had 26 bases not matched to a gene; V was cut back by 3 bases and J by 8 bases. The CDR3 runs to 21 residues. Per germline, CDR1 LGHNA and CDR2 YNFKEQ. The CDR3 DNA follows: TGTGCCAGCAGCCAGGTACCTCGGACTAGCGAGACCCCCACATCACAGGATGAGCAGTTCTTC. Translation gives CASSQVPRTSETPTSQDEQFF.

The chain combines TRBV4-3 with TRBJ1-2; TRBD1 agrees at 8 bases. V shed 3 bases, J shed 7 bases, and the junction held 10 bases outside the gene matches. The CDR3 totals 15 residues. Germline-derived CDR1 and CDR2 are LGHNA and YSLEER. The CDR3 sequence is CASSHRGNRGGGYTF. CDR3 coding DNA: TGCGCCAGCAGCCACCGGGGGAACAGGGGGGGTGGCTACACCTTC.

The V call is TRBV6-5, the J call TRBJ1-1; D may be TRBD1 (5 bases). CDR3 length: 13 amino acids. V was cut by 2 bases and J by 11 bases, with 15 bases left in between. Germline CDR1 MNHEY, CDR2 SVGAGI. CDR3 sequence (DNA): TGTGCCAGCAGTTACGTGGGGGATGGCGGGGCTTTCTTT. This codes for CASSYVGDGGAFF.

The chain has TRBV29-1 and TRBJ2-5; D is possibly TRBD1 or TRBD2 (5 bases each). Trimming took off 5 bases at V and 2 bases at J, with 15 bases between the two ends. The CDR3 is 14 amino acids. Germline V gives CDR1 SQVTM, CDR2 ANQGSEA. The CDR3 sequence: CSVPRARRQETQYF. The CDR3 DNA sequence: TGCAGCGTTCCCAGGGCTAGGAGGCAAGAGACCCAGTACTTC.

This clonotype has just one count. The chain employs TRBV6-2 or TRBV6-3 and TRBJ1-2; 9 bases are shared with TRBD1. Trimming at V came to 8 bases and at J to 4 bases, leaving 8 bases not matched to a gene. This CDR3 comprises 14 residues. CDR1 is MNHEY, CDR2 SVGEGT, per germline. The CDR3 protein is CASRRTGAGYGYTF. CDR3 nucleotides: TGTGCCAGCCGTAGGACAGGGGCAGGCTATGGCTACACCTTC.

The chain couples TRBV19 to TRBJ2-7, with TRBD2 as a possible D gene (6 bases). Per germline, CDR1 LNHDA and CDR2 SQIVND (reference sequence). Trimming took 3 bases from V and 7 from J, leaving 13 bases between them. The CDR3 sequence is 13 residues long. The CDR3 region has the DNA TGTGCCAGTAGTATCCACATGGAGGGTGAGCAGTACTTC. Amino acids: CASSIHMEGEQYF.

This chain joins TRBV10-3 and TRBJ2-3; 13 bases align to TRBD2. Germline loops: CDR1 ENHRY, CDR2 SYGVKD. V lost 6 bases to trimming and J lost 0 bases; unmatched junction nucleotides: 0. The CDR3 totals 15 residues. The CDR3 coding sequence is TGTGCCATCAGGACTAGCGGGGGGAGCACAGATACGCAGTATTTT. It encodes CAIRTSGGSTDTQYF.

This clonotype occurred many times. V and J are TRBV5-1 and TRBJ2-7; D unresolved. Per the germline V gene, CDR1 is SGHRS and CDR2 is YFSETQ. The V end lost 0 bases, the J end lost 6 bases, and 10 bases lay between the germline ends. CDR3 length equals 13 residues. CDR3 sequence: CASSLASPLEQYF. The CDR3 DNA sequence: TGCGCCAGCAGCTTGGCCAGTCCCCTCGAGCAGTACTTC.

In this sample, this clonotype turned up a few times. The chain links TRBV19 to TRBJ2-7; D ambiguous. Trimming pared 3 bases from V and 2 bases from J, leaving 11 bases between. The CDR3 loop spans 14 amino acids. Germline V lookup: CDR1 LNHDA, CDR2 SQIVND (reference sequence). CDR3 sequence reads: CASSISAGPYEQYF. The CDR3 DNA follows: TGTGCCAGTAGTATTTCGGCCGGCCCCTACGAGCAGTACTTC.

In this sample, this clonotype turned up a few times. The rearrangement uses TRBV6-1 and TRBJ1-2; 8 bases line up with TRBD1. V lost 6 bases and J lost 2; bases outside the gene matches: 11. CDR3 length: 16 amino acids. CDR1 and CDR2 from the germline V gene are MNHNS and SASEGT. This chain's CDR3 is CASREGGRGPNYGYTF. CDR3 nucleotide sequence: TGTGCCAGCAGAGAGGGGGGCAGGGGGCCCAACTATGGCTACACCTTC.

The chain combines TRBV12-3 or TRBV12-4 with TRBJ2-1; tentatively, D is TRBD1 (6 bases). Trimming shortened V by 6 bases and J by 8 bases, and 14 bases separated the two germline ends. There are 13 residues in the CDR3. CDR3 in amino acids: CASRLDSSHEQFF. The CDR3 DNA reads TGTGCCAGCAGGTTGGACAGTTCTCATGAGCAGTTCTTC.

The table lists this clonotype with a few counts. The CDR3 DNA is TGTGCCAGTAGTCCCGGAATAGCGGGTGAGGCCTTCAATGAGCAGTTCTTC. As protein: CASSPGIAGEAFNEQFF. The rearrangement links TRBV19 to TRBJ2-1, with 7 bases fitting TRBD2. Germline V CDR1 and CDR2: LNHDA, SQIVND (reference sequence). V lost 5 bases and J lost 6; bases outside the gene matches: 16. The CDR3 totals 17 residues.

DNA for the CDR3: TGTGCCAGCAGCTTTTTTCCCGGGGGTGGCTATGAGCAGTTCTTC. Amino acids: CASSFFPGGGYEQFF. The V and J genes are TRBV5-4 and TRBJ2-1, with D maybe TRBD2 (6 bases). The germline gives CDR1 SGHNT, CDR2 YYREEE (reference sequence). The CDR3 covers 15 residues. V lost 2 bases and J 8 bases, leaving 17 bases between the germline ends.